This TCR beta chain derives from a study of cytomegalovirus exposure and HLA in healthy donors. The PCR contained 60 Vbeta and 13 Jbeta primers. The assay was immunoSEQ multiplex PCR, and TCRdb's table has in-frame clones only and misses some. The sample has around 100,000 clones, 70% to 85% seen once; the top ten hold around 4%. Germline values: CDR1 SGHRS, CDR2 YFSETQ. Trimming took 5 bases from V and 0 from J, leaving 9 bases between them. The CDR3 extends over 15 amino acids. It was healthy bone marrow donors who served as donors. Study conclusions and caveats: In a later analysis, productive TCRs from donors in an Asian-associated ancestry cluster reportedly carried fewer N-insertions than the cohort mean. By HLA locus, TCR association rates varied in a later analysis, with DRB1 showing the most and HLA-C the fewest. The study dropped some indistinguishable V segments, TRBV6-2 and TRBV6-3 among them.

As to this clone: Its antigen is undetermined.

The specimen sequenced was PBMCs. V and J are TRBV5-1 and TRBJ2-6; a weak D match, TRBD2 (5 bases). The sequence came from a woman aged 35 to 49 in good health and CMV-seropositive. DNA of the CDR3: TGCGCCAGCAGGTTCCGGGGCTCTGGGGCCAACGTCCTGACTTTC. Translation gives CASRFRGSGANVLTF.